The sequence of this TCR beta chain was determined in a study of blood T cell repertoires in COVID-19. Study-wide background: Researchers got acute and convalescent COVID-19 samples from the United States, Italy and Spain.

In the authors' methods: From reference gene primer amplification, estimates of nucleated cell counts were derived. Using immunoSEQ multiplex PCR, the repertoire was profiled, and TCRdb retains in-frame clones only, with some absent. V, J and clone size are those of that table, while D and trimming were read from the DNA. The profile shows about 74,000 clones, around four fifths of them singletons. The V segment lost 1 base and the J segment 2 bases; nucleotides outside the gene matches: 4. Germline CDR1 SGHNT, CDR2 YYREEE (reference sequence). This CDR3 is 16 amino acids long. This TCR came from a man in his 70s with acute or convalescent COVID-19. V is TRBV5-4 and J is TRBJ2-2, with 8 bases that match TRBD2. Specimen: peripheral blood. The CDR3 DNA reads TGTGCCAGCAGCTTGAACGGGAGGGTCAACACCGGGGAGCTGTTTTTT. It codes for CASSLNGRVNTGELFF.